This T cell receptor (beta chain) was retrieved from a study of lymphopenia after photon versus proton radiotherapy. Study-level points and caveats: Better survival with proton therapy was suggested as possible, not demonstrated. After the lymphocyte nadir, photon-treated repertoires showed oligoclonal expansion, especially of CD8+ Temra cells. Proton therapy kept repertoires fairly stable, unlike photons, which gained effector/memory cells.

As for this clone: No antigen is known for it.

Generated by immunoSEQ multiplex PCR, the TCRdb table keeps only in-frame clones and is missing some. The sample consists of roughly 30,000 clones, almost 90% of them appearing once. This CDR3 contains 15 residues. CDR1 MNHEY and CDR2 SMNVEV come from the germline V gene (reference sequence). Trimming removed 5 bases from V and 0 bases from J, with 13 bases in between. Source: peripheral blood, taken from a patient treated with photon-based radiotherapy. The receptor was isolated from a woman in her forties or fifties with pancreatic cancer. The chain has TRBV27 and TRBJ2-5; tentative D call: TRBD1 (5 bases). The CDR3 DNA reads TGTGCCAGCAGTCCCCGACAGAGGTACCAAGAGACCCAGTACTTC. Amino acid sequence: CASSPRQRYQETQYF.